The clone carrying this T cell receptor beta chain has a handful of counts. One entry per CDR3 protein, called by TCRdb with MiXCR from the 5' RACE reads. Of tens of thousands of distinct CDR3 sequences in the sample, 10% to 15% were seen once. Documented time point: sample taken at primary tumor resection. The sequenced material consisted of unsorted whole RNA from tumor, nontumor lung or frozen PBMC. These data are taken from a study of spatial heterogeneity in lung cancer. The CDR3 consists of 13 residues. In germline, CDR1 is MNHEY, CDR2 SVGEGT. Trimming stripped 7 bases from V and 5 bases from J, with 14 bases between.

This sequence originates from a male donor with early-stage non-small cell lung cancer. The sample consisted of PBMCs, taken at surgery. This chain links TRBV6-2 or TRBV6-3 with TRBJ1-1; no definite D call. The CDR3 DNA follows: TGTGCCAGCACCCTAGTTCGGGCGACTGAAGCTTTCTTT. Encoded protein: CASTLVRATEAFF.